A selection of T cell receptor beta chains follows, all from one sample in a study of blood T cell repertoires in COVID-19. The data were produced by immunoSEQ multiplex PCR, yet TCRdb's version contains in-frame clones alone and is incomplete. The table includes more than 120,000 clones, about nine tenths detected once. Sequencing input: peripheral blood. The receptors were gathered from a woman aged 50 to 65 with acute or convalescent COVID-19. Both conserved end residues are part of each CDR3. The order of the fields is clone size, D gene, J gene, V gene, CDR3 length, CDR3 protein, CDR3 DNA. The D gene is left open where the match is weak. The size of a clone is reported for some rows only, either as once, few or many, or as a class for expanded clones.

. TRBD2 TRBJ2-7 TRBV12-5 15 CASASPSGRAGEQYF TGTGCTAGTGCCTCCCCTAGCGGGAGAGCGGGGGAGCAGTACTTC
. . TRBJ2-3 TRBV5-1 14 CASSLTTETDTQYF TGCGCCAGCAGCTTGACTACGGAGACAGATACGCAGTATTTT
. TRBD1 TRBJ1-2 TRBV27 12 CARDRVSYGYTF TGTGCCAGAGACAGGGTTTCCTATGGCTACACCTTC
. . TRBJ2-7 TRBV9 14 CASSVVAEAYEQYF TGTGCCAGCAGCGTAGTGGCGGAGGCCTACGAGCAGTACTTC
. TRBD1 TRBJ2-1 TRBV6-5 16 CASSSLTGGFIYEQFF TGTGCCAGCAGTTCCCTCACAGGGGGCTTCATCTATGAGCAGTTCTTC
. TRBD2 TRBJ2-7 TRBV3-1/TRBV3-2 14 CASGRLAENYEQYF TGTGCCAGCGGACGACTAGCGGAAAATTACGAGCAGTACTTC
. TRBD2 TRBJ2-1 TRBV10-3 15 CAISEYAGAYNEQFF TGTGCCATCAGTGAGTACGCGGGGGCCTACAATGAGCAGTTCTTC
. . TRBJ1-5 TRBV19 14 CATRFDSLNQPQHF TGTGCCACAAGATTTGACAGCCTGAATCAGCCCCAGCATTTT
. . TRBJ1-1 TRBV5-1 14 CASSEGLLNTEAFF TGCGCCAGCAGCGAGGGACTCTTGAACACTGAAGCTTTCTTT
. TRBD1 TRBJ2-7 TRBV28 15 CASSVPRDSSYEQYF TGTGCCAGCAGTGTGCCCCGGGACAGCTCCTACGAGCAGTACTTC
. TRBD1 TRBJ1-5 TRBV5-6 15 CASSLRGPGNQPQHF TGTGCCAGCAGCTTGAGGGGGCCCGGCAATCAGCCCCAGCATTTT
. . TRBJ1-1 TRBV28 15 CASSLQGSPRFEAFF TGTGCCAGCAGTTTACAGGGCAGCCCAAGATTCGAGGCTTTCTTT
. TRBD2 TRBJ2-3 TRBV6-5 16 CASSYGSSGGGDTQYF TGTGCCAGCAGTTACGGGTCTAGCGGGGGGGGCGATACGCAGTATTTT
. . TRBJ1-5 TRBV6-5 15 CASSYNGQSNQPQHF TGTGCCAGCAGTTACAACGGACAGAGTAATCAGCCCCAGCATTTT
. TRBD2 TRBJ2-3 TRBV5-6 16 CASSPNRRGGPDTQYF TGTGCCAGCAGCCCAAATCGGCGGGGGGGCCCGGATACGCAGTATTTT
. TRBD1 TRBJ1-5 TRBV5-1 15 CASSLGQGGSQPQHF TGCGCCAGCAGTTTGGGACAGGGGGGAAGTCAGCCCCAGCATTTT
. . TRBJ2-5 TRBV7-9 14 CASSPSTGRETQYF TGTGCCAGCAGCCCATCGACAGGGAGGGAGACCCAGTACTTC
. . TRBJ2-1 TRBV6-1 17 CASSDPSSGSSYNEQFF TGTGCCAGCAGTGACCCCTCGAGCGGTAGCTCCTACAATGAGCAGTTCTTC
. TRBD1 TRBJ1-2 TRBV12-3/TRBV12-4 12 CASSRDRGQHTF TGTGCCAGCAGCAGAGACAGGGGGCAACACACCTTC
. . TRBJ1-4 TRBV20-1 15 CSASSDISTNEKLFF TGCAGTGCTAGTTCCGACATCAGTACTAATGAAAAACTGTTTTTT
once . TRBJ2-7 TRBV4-2 13 CASSQGVRYEQYF TGTGCCAGCAGCCAAGGGGTCAGGTACGAGCAGTACTTC
. . TRBJ2-6 TRBV18 18 CASSPAGRVDSGANVLTF TGTGCCAGCTCACCAGCTGGCAGGGTAGATTCTGGGGCCAACGTCCTGACTTTC
. . TRBJ1-6 TRBV5-6 14 CASSLGRGDSPLHF TGTGCCAGCAGCTTGGGCAGGGGCGACTCACCCCTCCACTTT
. TRBD1 TRBJ1-2 TRBV11-1 12 CASGDRDYGYTF TGTGCCAGCGGGGACAGGGACTATGGCTACACCTTC
. TRBD1 TRBJ2-1 TRBV5-6 14 CASSSGTGFHEQFF TGTGCCAGCAGCTCCGGGACAGGGTTCCATGAGCAGTTCTTC
once . TRBJ2-2 TRBV27 13 CASSSYSTGELFF TGTGCCAGCAGTTCCTACTCTACCGGGGAGCTGTTTTTT
. . TRBJ2-2 TRBV30 13 CAWRNEGRTLMFF TGTGCCTGGAGGAATGAGGGGAGGACGTTGATGTTTTTT
. TRBD1 TRBJ2-7 TRBV6-6 12 CASNRGLNEQYF TGTGCCAGCAACAGGGGGCTCAACGAGCAGTACTTC
. TRBD1 TRBJ2-4 TRBV5-4 14 CASSSGTGGDIQYF TGTGCCAGCAGCTCCGGGACAGGGGGTGACATTCAGTACTTC
once . TRBJ1-1 TRBV7-9 12 CASMGARTEAFF TGTGCCAGCATGGGGGCCAGAACTGAAGCTTTCTTT
few . TRBJ1-5 TRBV4-1 16 CASSHRVSLINQPQHF TGCGCCAGCAGTCACAGGGTATCCCTCATCAATCAGCCCCAGCATTTT
. TRBD1 TRBJ1-1 TRBV29-1 13 CSVSGQENTEAFF TGCAGCGTCTCGGGACAGGAGAACACTGAAGCTTTCTTT
. . TRBJ1-1 TRBV6-5 16 CASSYSMAKRATEAFF TGTGCCAGCAGTTACTCGATGGCCAAGAGGGCCACTGAAGCTTTCTTT
. TRBD2 TRBJ2-5 TRBV19 16 CASSMGGVLSRETQYF TGTGCCAGTAGTATGGGAGGGGTACTCTCTAGGGAGACCCAGTACTTC
. . TRBJ1-2 TRBV7-9 14 CASSLTASNYGYTF TGTGCCAGCAGCCTGACAGCGTCTAACTATGGCTACACCTTC
. TRBD2 TRBJ2-1 TRBV10-3 14 CAIKRTSQKNEQFF TGTGCCATCAAGCGGACTAGCCAGAAAAATGAGCAGTTCTTC
. TRBD1 TRBJ2-4 TRBV10-1 17 CASSETGEDGPKNIQYF TGCGCCAGCAGCGAAACAGGGGAAGATGGTCCCAAAAACATTCAGTACTTC
. TRBD2 TRBJ2-2 TRBV11-3 15 CASSLGREGTGELFF TGTGCCAGCAGCTTGGGGCGGGAGGGCACCGGGGAGCTGTTTTTT
. . TRBJ2-2 TRBV9 16 CASSVQGGANTGELFF TGTGCCAGCAGCGTTCAGGGTGGTGCGAACACCGGGGAGCTGTTTTTT
once TRBD1 TRBJ1-6 TRBV2 14 CASSGDRGHSPLHF TGTGCCAGCAGTGGTGACAGGGGGCATTCACCCCTCCACTTT
. . TRBJ1-2 TRBV19 13 CASKDPSNYGYTF TGTGCCAGTAAGGATCCTAGTAACTATGGCTACACCTTC
. . TRBJ1-5 TRBV28 15 CASRHGEAGNQPQHF TGTGCCAGCAGGCACGGGGAAGCTGGTAATCAGCCCCAGCATTTT
. TRBD2 TRBJ2-2 TRBV5-1 16 CASSLGLAGVSGELFF TGCGCCAGCAGCTTGGGACTAGCGGGAGTCTCTGGGGAGCTGTTTTTT
. TRBD1 TRBJ2-3 TRBV30 14 CAWSVRQGADTQYF TGTGCCTGGAGTGTACGACAGGGCGCAGATACGCAGTATTTT
once . TRBJ2-5 TRBV11-2 15 CASSLQGSIEETQYF TGTGCCAGCAGCTTACAGGGGAGTATCGAGGAGACCCAGTACTTC
. . TRBJ2-7 TRBV21-1 24 CASSKGGPVSVTGLAVVVSYEQYF TGTGCCAGCAGCAAGGGGGGTCCGGTTTCGGTTACGGGACTAGCAGTCGTTGTTTCCTACGAGCAGTACTTC
. TRBD1 TRBJ1-5 TRBV19 15 CASSVGTAAAMAQHF TGTGCCAGTAGTGTAGGGACAGCGGCTGCAATGGCCCAGCATTTT
. TRBD2 TRBJ2-1 TRBV4-2 15 CASSDGLAPLREQFF TGTGCCAGCAGCGATGGACTAGCCCCCCTCCGGGAGCAGTTCTTC
. . TRBJ1-3 TRBV11-2 14 CASSSGLGTRTIYF TGTGCCAGCAGCTCGGGATTAGGCACACGCACCATATATTTT
once . TRBJ1-1 TRBV19 15 CASSTGAGRNTEAFF TGTGCCAGTAGTACCGGTGCGGGGAGGAACACTGAAGCTTTCTTT
. TRBD2 TRBJ2-3 TRBV19 18 CASSATSGGAFEADTQYF TGTGCCAGTAGTGCGACTAGCGGGGGGGCCTTTGAAGCAGATACGCAGTATTTT
. . TRBJ2-7 TRBV6-5 15 CASRTMEGVSYEQYF TGTGCCAGCAGGACGATGGAGGGCGTCTCCTACGAGCAGTACTTC
. TRBD1 TRBJ2-2 TRBV24-1 18 CATRDSGQGLSNTGELFF TGTGCCACCAGGGATTCTGGACAGGGGCTGTCGAACACCGGGGAGCTGTTTTTT
. TRBD2 TRBJ2-3 TRBV19 16 CASSPSGGGRADTQYF TGTGCCAGTAGTCCCTCGGGCGGGGGGAGAGCAGATACGCAGTATTTT
. . TRBJ1-5 TRBV5-1 17 CASSLEVTGLRFQPQHF TGCGCCAGCAGCTTGGAGGTAACGGGATTGAGATTTCAGCCCCAGCATTTT
. . TRBJ2-4 TRBV5-1 14 CASSLASTRDIQYF TGCGCCAGCAGCTTGGCCTCCACGAGGGACATTCAGTACTTC
once TRBD1 TRBJ2-3 TRBV5-1 14 CASSPGTAADTQYF TGCGCCAGCAGCCCTGGGACAGCAGCAGATACGCAGTATTTT
. TRBD2 TRBJ2-1 TRBV9 15 CASSVVRGGMNEQFF TGTGCCAGCAGCGTAGTTCGGGGGGGCATGAATGAGCAGTTCTTC
. TRBD2 TRBJ2-2 TRBV6-2/TRBV6-3 15 CASSGLADDTGELFF TGTGCCAGCAGTGGACTAGCGGATGACACCGGGGAGCTGTTTTTT
. TRBD1 TRBJ2-7 TRBV15 14 CATSSVGQAYEQYF TGTGCCACCAGCAGTGTTGGACAGGCGTACGAGCAGTACTTC